Listed here is a single T cell receptor beta chain. This clonotype was counted many times. There is no known antigen for this receptor. No base qualities exist here, and no much larger clone lies one base off it. The meaning of the sample's treatment or condition label: in vitro stimulation with specific CMV peptide epitopes to enrich CMV-specific T cells. Instrument on record: Illumina HiSeq 1500. TCRdb trimmed public reads at Q25 via fastp, called clones via MiXCR and kept in-frame beta chains. Entries are consolidated by CDR3 protein sequence, retaining the most common genes and DNA. The sample yields a few hundred thousand distinct CDR3 sequences; roughly 42% were counted once. The top ten hold 48% of the sample. The germline V gene (reference sequence) provides CDR1 SEHNR and CDR2 FQNEAQ. Trimming removed 4 bases from V and 9 bases from J; the gene matches leave 7 bases unexplained. The CDR3 runs 15 amino acids, cysteine and phenylalanine included. The only DNA kept is the CDR3, 45 bases in frame from the first base.

This sample was included in a study of T cell repertoires in cytomegalovirus infection (dated by TCRdb to about 2019). Describing the broader study: Alongside well-studied HLA-B-restricted epitopes, the peptide stimulations were aimed at recently identified HLA-C-restricted CMV epitopes, whose presentation resists viral immunomodulation. Donor HLA type was relevant to the analysis, as public TCR beta signatures indicated carriage of CMV infection together with the matching HLA type. Paper-wide results and their limitations: Carriers of CMV infection plus the relevant HLA type were discriminated by the cumulative frequency of public TCR beta family members in the study cohort and in an independent roughly 340-donor cohort. In the ex vivo response, HLA-C-restricted CMV-specific TCR beta clonotypes were dominant, and in two of eight donors the single most frequent clonotype came from this HLA-C-restricted group.

This material consisted of cultured PBMCs, taken from culture after CMV antigen stimulation. This TCR was recovered from a human donor in good health (CMV status not recorded). Some clones in this sample may be carry-over from other donors' samples. The rearrangement joined TRBV7-9 to TRBJ2-1; 12 junctional bases match TRBD2. CDR3 protein: CASSSRLAGVPEQFF. The DNA is TGTGCCAGCAGCTCCAGACTAGCGGGAGTACCTGAGCAGTTCTTC.